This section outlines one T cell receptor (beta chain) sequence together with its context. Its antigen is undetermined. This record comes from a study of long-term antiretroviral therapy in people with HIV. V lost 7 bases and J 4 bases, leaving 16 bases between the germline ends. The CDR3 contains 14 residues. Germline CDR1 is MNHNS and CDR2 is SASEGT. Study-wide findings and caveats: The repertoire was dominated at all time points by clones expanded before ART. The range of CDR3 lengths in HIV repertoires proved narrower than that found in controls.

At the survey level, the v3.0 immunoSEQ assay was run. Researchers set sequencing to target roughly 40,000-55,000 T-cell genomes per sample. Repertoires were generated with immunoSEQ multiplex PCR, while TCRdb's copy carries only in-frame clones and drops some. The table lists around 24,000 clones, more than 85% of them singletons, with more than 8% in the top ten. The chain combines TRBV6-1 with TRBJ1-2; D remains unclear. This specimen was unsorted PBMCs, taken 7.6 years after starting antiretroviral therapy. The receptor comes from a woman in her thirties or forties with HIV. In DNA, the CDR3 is TGTGCCAGCAAATCTAGGGTTTCTGGCTATGGCTACACCTTC. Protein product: CASKSRVSGYGYTF.